These 4 T cell receptor beta chains were all obtained from the same sample, sequenced in a study of CD8 T cells in Susac syndrome. An input of about 0.45 to 1 ug of RNA was subjected to reverse transcription using random hexamers. TCRdb itself ran the immunoSEQ multiplex PCR reads through MiXCR, one entry per CDR3 protein. The sample lists 300,000 or so distinct CDR3 sequences; about 91% were seen once. The sequenced material came from CD4+ T cells from PBMCs. These receptor sequences come from a human donor with multiple sclerosis.

V is TRBV7-3 and J is TRBJ2-3; perhaps TRBD2 as D (6 bases). Trimming left V 0 bases short and J 3 bases short, with 19 bases between. Germline-derived CDR1 and CDR2 are SGHTA and FQGTGA. The CDR3 consists of 18 residues. The CDR3 DNA reads TGTGCCAGCAGCTTAACTGGTGGTCGTTCGGGGGAGACAGATACGCAGTATTTT. Amino acid sequence: CASSLTGGRSGETDTQYF.

The V and J genes are TRBV4-1 and TRBJ2-1; 7 bases agree with TRBD2. V gave up 0 bases and J gave up 4 bases; unmatched junction bases: 3. Germline V gives CDR1 MGHRA, CDR2 YSYEKL. This CDR3 spans 15 amino acids. CDR3 protein: CASSQDAGDYNEQFF. In DNA form, the CDR3 reads TGCGCCAGCAGCCAAGATGCGGGGGATTACAATGAGCAGTTCTTC.

The rearrangement uses TRBV18 and TRBJ1-1, with D hard to call. The CDR3 totals 15 residues. Trimming shortened V by 3 bases and J by 11 bases, and 22 bases separated the two germline ends. Germline loops: CDR1 KGHSH, CDR2 LQKENI. The CDR3 sequence is CASSPPSGLGGRAFF. For the CDR3, the DNA is TGTGCCAGCTCACCTCCCTCGGGTCTTGGCGGACGCGCTTTCTTT.

V usage is TRBV3-1 and J usage is TRBJ2-3; 9 bases match TRBD2. The V and J ends lost 3 bases and 0 bases, in that order; junction bases with no gene match: 1. The CDR3 runs to 15 residues. Germline CDR1 is LGHDT and CDR2 is YNNKEL (reference sequence). The CDR3 DNA is TGTGCCAGCAGCCATACTAGCGGGAGCACAGATACGCAGTATTTT. Its protein is CASSHTSGSTDTQYF.